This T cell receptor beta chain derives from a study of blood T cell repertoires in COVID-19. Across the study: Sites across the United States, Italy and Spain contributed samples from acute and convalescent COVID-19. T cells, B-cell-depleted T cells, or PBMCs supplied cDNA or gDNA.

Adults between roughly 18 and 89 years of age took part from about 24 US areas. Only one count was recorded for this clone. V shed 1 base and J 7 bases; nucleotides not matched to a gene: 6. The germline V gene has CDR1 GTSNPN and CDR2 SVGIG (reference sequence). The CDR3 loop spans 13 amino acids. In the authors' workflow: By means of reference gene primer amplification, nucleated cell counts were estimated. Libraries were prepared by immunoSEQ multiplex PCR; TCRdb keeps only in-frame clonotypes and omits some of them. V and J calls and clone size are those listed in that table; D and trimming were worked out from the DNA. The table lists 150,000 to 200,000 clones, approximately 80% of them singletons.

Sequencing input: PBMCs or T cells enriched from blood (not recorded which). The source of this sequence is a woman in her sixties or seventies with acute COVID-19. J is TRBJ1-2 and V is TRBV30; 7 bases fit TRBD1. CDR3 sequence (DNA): TGTGCCTGGAGTGCCTCAAACAGGGGTGGCTACACCTTC. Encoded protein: CAWSASNRGGYTF.